This T cell receptor (beta chain) was obtained from a study of blood T cell repertoires in COVID-19. Germline V gene lookup returns CDR1 KGHDR and CDR2 SFDVKD. The V end was cut by 6 bases, the J end by 7 bases, with 12 bases between. CDR3 length: 13 residues. Produced via immunoSEQ multiplex PCR; TCRdb's table is partial and in-frame only. This sample carries fewer than 300,000 clones, around 84% of them seen once, and the ten largest clones take 15% to 18%. The V and J genes are TRBV24-1 and TRBJ1-5, with D possibly matching TRBD1 (6 bases). Sample: PBMCs or T cells enriched from blood (not recorded which). This clonotype originated in a man aged 18 to 35 who had recovered from COVID-19. The CDR3 sequence is CATSTGGAQPQHF. The CDR3 DNA sequence: TGTGCCACCAGTACGGGGGGGGCGCAGCCCCAGCATTTT.